These 26 T cell receptor beta chains originate from one sample sequenced in a study of cytomegalovirus exposure and HLA in healthy donors. 60 Vbeta and 13 Jbeta primers were used in PCR. The data were produced by immunoSEQ multiplex PCR, yet TCRdb's version contains in-frame clones alone and is incomplete. The sample holds just over 150,000 clones, around 80% seen once. The source material was PBMCs. These receptors came from a man between 18 and 29 years old in good health and CMV-seronegative.

V is TRBV28 and J is TRBJ2-1; the D is unclear. The CDR3 sequence is 15 residues long. Germline V gene sequence: CDR1 MDHEN, CDR2 SYDVKM. The V and J ends lost 4 bases and 3 bases respectively, with 13 bases between them. CDR3 in amino acids: CASSSTNSYYNEQFF. The CDR3 nucleotides read TGTGCCAGCAGTTCGACAAACAGCTACTACAATGAGCAGTTCTTC. The variable domain in full, completed from reference TRBV28 and TRBJ2-1, reads DVKVTQSSRYLVKRTGEKVFLECVQDMDHENMFWYRQDPGLGLRLIYFSYDVKMKEKGDIPEGYSVSREKKERFSLILESASTNQTSMYLCASSSTNSYYNEQFFGPGTRLTVL.

CDR3 nucleotide sequence: TGTGCCAGCAGCAATCAGGGGGTGGGGGATGAAAAACTGTTTTTT. This codes for CASSNQGVGDEKLFF. The chain has TRBV28 and TRBJ1-4; 7 positions agree with TRBD1. The CDR3 length is 15 residues. Germline V gene sequence: CDR1 MDHEN, CDR2 SYDVKM. The trim removed 6 bases at V and 6 bases at J, leaving 10 bases unmatched.

This clone has a single count. The chain couples TRBV27 to TRBJ2-1; TRBD2 matches at 12 bases. CDR3 size: 16 residues. Germline V gene lookup returns CDR1 MNHEY and CDR2 SMNVEV (reference sequence). Germline trimming cut 5 bases from V and 4 bases from J; bases unmatched to any gene: 6. The CDR3 DNA follows: TGTGCCAGCAGTCTGATGGGGACTAGCGGGTACAATGAGCAGTTCTTC. Protein: CASSLMGTSGYNEQFF.

The rearrangement links TRBV28 to TRBJ2-7, with D perhaps TRBD1 (6 bases). The germline V gene encodes CDR1 MDHEN and CDR2 SYDVKM. The germline V and J ends were trimmed by 3 bases and 5 bases, with 17 bases remaining between them. This CDR3 spans 15 amino acids. CDR3 protein: CASSFRTRGVDEQYF. In DNA form, the CDR3 reads TGTGCCAGCAGTTTTCGTACCAGGGGCGTTGACGAGCAGTACTTC.

This clone was seen once. The chain couples TRBV25-1 to TRBJ2-7, with D uncertain. The V end was cut by 3 bases, the J end by 5 bases, with 14 bases between. CDR1 is MGHDK, CDR2 SYGVNS, per germline. The CDR3 has 14 amino acids. The CDR3 DNA reads as TGTGCCAGCAGTGATCCGATATATGGGCACGAGCAGTACTTC. Protein product: CASSDPIYGHEQYF.

The chain has TRBV18 and TRBJ2-5; D gene uncertain. The tail of the sequence fits TRBJ2-7 better, so the J call may be wrong. The CDR3 is 14 residues long. Germline V gene data show CDR1 as KGHSH and CDR2 as LQKENI. CDR3 amino acids: CASSPEAGTYEQYF. CDR3 in DNA: TGTGCCAGCTCACCAGAGGCTGGAACCTACGAGCAGTACTTC.

The gene calls are TRBV4-1 and TRBJ2-7; maybe TRBD2 (6 bases). The CDR3 is made up of 14 amino acids. Trimming shortened V by 0 bases and J by 2 bases, and 8 bases separated the two germline ends. Germline V gene data show CDR1 as MGHRA and CDR2 as YSYEKL. The CDR3 nucleotides are TGCGCCAGCAGCCAAGATAGCGGTCCCTACGAGCAGTACTTC. Its protein product is CASSQDSGPYEQYF.

The rearrangement links TRBV15 to TRBJ2-1; D unclear. CDR1 and CDR2 from the germline V gene are LNHNV and YYDKDF (reference sequence). The CDR3 is 12 amino acids. Deletions cut 3 bases from V and 4 bases from J, with 4 bases between. The CDR3 nucleotides are TGTGCCACCAGCAGTCAGTACAATGAGCAGTTCTTC. Amino acid sequence: CATSSQYNEQFF.

The chain couples TRBV28 to TRBJ2-2; 8 bases match TRBD2. CDR3 length: 15 residues. The germline gives CDR1 MDHEN, CDR2 SYDVKM. Unmatched junction bases numbered 4, after V lost 2 bases and J lost 5 bases. The CDR3 DNA is TGTGCCAGCAGTTTAAGACGGGAGGGTACCGGGGAGCTGTTTTTT. This encodes CASSLRREGTGELFF.

This clone has more than one count but fewer than ten. The V and J genes are TRBV7-9 and TRBJ2-5, with D perhaps matching TRBD1 (5 bases). V was cut by 1 base and J by 4 bases, with 22 bases left in between. Germline V gives CDR1 SEHNR, CDR2 FQNEAQ (reference sequence). The CDR3 is made up of 18 amino acids. CDR3 in amino acids: CASSLGVLGDPGPETQYF. The CDR3 nucleotides read TGTGCCAGCAGCTTAGGGGTCCTAGGGGATCCAGGCCCAGAGACCCAGTACTTC. The variable domain in full, completed from reference TRBV7-9 and TRBJ2-5, reads DTGVSQNPRHKITKRGQNVTFRCDPISEHNRLYWYRQTLGQGPEFLTYFQNEAQLEKSRLLSDRFSAERPKGSFSTLEIQRTEQGDSAMYLCASSLGVLGDPGPETQYFGPGTRLLVL.

This clone was found a few times. The chain couples TRBV5-1 to TRBJ2-7; no reliable D call. CDR1 and CDR2 from the germline V gene are SGHRS and YFSETQ. Deletions cut 1 base from V and 2 bases from J, with 7 bases between. This CDR3 is 13 amino acids long. CDR3 loop: CASSLTAPYEQYF. The CDR3 DNA reads as TGCGCCAGCAGCTTGACAGCTCCCTACGAGCAGTACTTC.

This chain links TRBV7-8 with TRBJ1-2; 7 bases match TRBD1. Germline CDR1 is SGHVS and CDR2 is FQNEAQ. The CDR3 contains 13 residues. V lost 4 bases to trimming and J lost 4 bases; unmatched junction nucleotides: 3. CDR3 nucleotides: TGTGCCAGCAGCTACAGGGGAAGCTATGGCTACACCTTC. It codes for CASSYRGSYGYTF.

The gene calls are TRBV7-2 and TRBJ2-5; a possible D gene is TRBD1 (6 bases). Trimming cost V 1 base and J 5 bases, with 14 bases left between them. This CDR3 region has 15 residues. Germline V gene data show CDR1 as SGHTA and CDR2 as FQGNSA. CDR3 coding DNA: TGTGCCAGCAGCTTAGGGGGGCCCGGTTCGGAGACCCAGTACTTC. It yields the protein CASSLGGPGSETQYF.

The chain is built from TRBV5-1 and TRBJ2-7; D is unresolved. V shed 1 base and J shed 0 bases, with 8 bases lying between them. The CDR3 sequence is 14 residues long. The V gene's germline CDR1 is SGHRS and CDR2 YFSETQ. The CDR3 sequence: CASSLTVASYEQYF. The CDR3 DNA reads as TGCGCCAGCAGCTTGACGGTTGCCTCCTACGAGCAGTACTTC.

This sequence joins TRBV30 and TRBJ1-6; TRBD1 matches 12 bases. This CDR3 has 14 residues. Germline assignment: CDR1 GTSNPN and CDR2 SVGIG (reference sequence). V lost 2 bases and J lost 8; bases outside the gene matches: 1. CDR3 nucleotides: TGTGCCTGGAGTAGGGACAGGGGGCATTCACCCCTCCACTTT. This sequence encodes CAWSRDRGHSPLHF.

The J gene is TRBJ2-3, the V gene TRBV10-3, with 9 nucleotides matching TRBD2. The V and J ends lost 7 bases and 2 bases, in that order; junction bases with no gene match: 4. Germline values: CDR1 ENHRY, CDR2 SYGVKD. This CDR3 has 14 residues. The CDR3 DNA is TGTGCCATCACTCTAGCGGGGCTCACAGATACGCAGTATTTT. It is translated as CAITLAGLTDTQYF.

The V call is TRBV28, the J call TRBJ2-7; a weak D match, TRBD1 (6 bases). This CDR3 region has 15 residues. CDR1 is MDHEN, CDR2 SYDVKM, per germline. V was shortened by 6 bases and J by 3 bases, with 18 bases between the two germline ends. CDR3: CASSLGPGQRYEQYF. The CDR3 nucleotides read TGTGCCAGCAGCTTAGGCCCCGGACAGCGCTACGAGCAGTACTTC.

This clone came up once. The chain employs TRBV14 and TRBJ2-3; a weak D match, TRBD1 (5 bases). The length of the CDR3 is 13 residues. V lost 4 bases and J 6 bases, leaving 11 bases between the germline ends. Germline V gene data show CDR1 as SGHDN and CDR2 as FVKESK. This CDR3 reads CASSLQGSDTQYF. The DNA of the CDR3 is TGTGCCAGCAGCCTCCAGGGCTCGGATACGCAGTATTTT.

This chain uses TRBV5-6 with TRBJ1-1, with D tentatively TRBD1 (6 bases). Trimming stripped 1 base from V and 7 bases from J, with 17 bases between. CDR3 length: 15 amino acids. Germline CDR1 and CDR2: SGHDT and YYEEEE. This CDR3 is CASSLNGQMSREAFF. The CDR3 coding sequence is TGTGCCAGCAGCTTGAATGGACAGATGAGCCGTGAAGCTTTCTTT.

The chain recombines TRBV30 with TRBJ1-5; 9 bases line up with TRBD1. Germline CDR1 GTSNPN, CDR2 SVGIG (reference sequence). This CDR3 contains 14 residues. J gave up 11 bases and V 5 bases, and 13 bases lay outside the gene matches. The CDR3 DNA reads TGTGCCTGGGACGGGACAGGGCCAGGGTCGGCCCAGCATTTT. Translated: CAWDGTGPGSAQHF.

The chain recombines TRBV5-5 with TRBJ2-1, with TRBD1 matching 10 bases. The CDR3 is made up of 17 amino acids. J gave up 4 bases and V 3 bases, and 10 bases lay outside the gene matches. Germline-derived CDR1 and CDR2 are SGHKS and YYEKEE (reference sequence). The CDR3 bases are TGTGCCAGCAGCTACAGCCTTGACAGGGGGCTTTACAATGAGCAGTTCTTC. This codes for CASSYSLDRGLYNEQFF.

The rearrangement links TRBV2 to TRBJ2-3; 11 bases are a match to TRBD1. Trimming at V came to 7 bases and at J to 9 bases, leaving 15 bases not matched to a gene. The CDR3 sequence is 16 residues long. The V gene's germline CDR1 is SNHLY and CDR2 FYNNEI. The CDR3 is CASTTRTGGRSGTQYF. DNA of the CDR3: TGTGCCAGCACCACCCGGACAGGGGGCCGCTCGGGCACGCAGTATTTT. Combining the CDR3 with reference TRBV2 and TRBJ2-3 gives the whole variable domain EPEVTQTPSHQVTQMGQEVILRCVPISNHLYFYWYRQILGQKVEFLVSFYNNEISEKSEIFDDQFSVERPDGSNFTLKIRSTKLEDSAMYFCASTTRTGGRSGTQYFGPGTRLTVL.

The chain combines TRBV11-2 with TRBJ2-1, with 10 bases matching TRBD2. V was pared by 1 base and J by 7 bases, with 4 bases of the junction left unmatched. The germline gives CDR1 SGHAT, CDR2 FQNNGV. CDR3 length: 15 amino acids. The CDR3 nucleotides are TGTGCCAGCAGCTTAGCGGGACTAGCGCAAAATGAGCAGTTCTTC. Amino acids: CASSLAGLAQNEQFF.

V usage is TRBV2 and J usage is TRBJ1-6; 10 nucleotides agree with TRBD1. The germline V gene has CDR1 SNHLY and CDR2 FYNNEI. This CDR3 comprises 16 residues. V was pared by 2 bases and J by 10 bases, with 8 bases of the junction left unmatched. CDR3 nucleotide sequence: TGTGCCAGCAGTGAATGGGGACAGGGGAGAGGATCACCCCTCCACTTT. This sequence encodes CASSEWGQGRGSPLHF.

The rearrangement uses TRBV5-1 and TRBJ1-3, with D uncertain. From germline, CDR1 is SGHRS and CDR2 YFSETQ. V lost 2 bases and J lost 2, with 5 bases in between. The CDR3 is 13 amino acids. CDR3 sequence: CASSFDTGNTIYF. The CDR3 DNA reads TGCGCCAGCAGCTTCGACACTGGAAACACCATATATTTT.

The CDR3 nucleotides read TGTGCCAGCAGCGCGACAGGGGTGGGCGAGCAGTACTTC. This gives the protein CASSATGVGEQYF. The chain recombines TRBV5-4 with TRBJ2-7; 8 bases align to TRBD1. The V segment lost 4 bases and the J segment 6 bases; nucleotides outside the gene matches: 6. Per the germline V gene, CDR1 is SGHNT and CDR2 is YYREEE (reference sequence). The CDR3 consists of 13 residues.